Detailed here is one T cell receptor beta chain. The assay was immunoSEQ multiplex PCR, and TCRdb's table has in-frame clones only and misses some. The sample holds fewer than 120,000 clones, 88% seen once. These data originate in a study of control samples from healthy donors and cancer patients. Germline CDR1 reads LNHDA; CDR2 reads SQIVND (reference sequence). V dropped 3 bases and J dropped 0 bases, with 11 bases sitting between them. The CDR3 is 15 amino acids. This chain links TRBV19 with TRBJ1-2; D uncertain. The sample was PBMCs. This TCR came from a woman aged 60-75 years with lung cancer. The CDR3 DNA follows: TGTGCCAGTAGTATCCCTAGGAGGACTAACTATGGCTACACCTTC. It yields the protein CASSIPRRTNYGYTF.